This section outlines one T cell receptor (beta chain) sequence together with its context. The antigen is not known. The CDR3 runs to 15 residues. Germline V gene data show CDR1 as SGDLS and CDR2 as YYNGEE. Each TRB cDNA library was prepared by 5' RACE (with UMI labels). One entry per CDR3 protein, without DNA, is what TCRdb gives after re-calling the 5' RACE reads. The sample data list approximately 100,000 distinct CDR3 sequences. The sample comes from a study of CXCR3-negative and CXCR3-positive naive CD8 T cells. Study findings and constraints: Naive cells with CXCR3 showed TRB CDR3s that were more hydrophobic than those in CXCR3-negative naive cells. Naive subsets were similarly diverse, while memory CD8+ repertoires were much less diverse. TRBV-TRBJ usage was similar across naive CXCR3 subsets but distinct in memory cells. The authors found comparable surface CD5 between naive subsets and inferred TCR strength from TRB CDR3 properties.

Naive CD8+ T cells showed CD45RO-CCR7+CD27+CD95-. The material sequenced was naive CXCR3+ CD8+ T cells from blood. The subset here: CD45RO-CCR7+CD27+CD95- naive CD8+ T cells expressing CXCR3 (TNR3+). The receptor's source is a human donor in good health. Some clones in this sample may be carry-over from other donors' samples. This sequence joins TRBV9 and TRBJ2-7; TCRdb outputs TRBD1, but without DNA this stays unchecked. The CDR3 here is CASSVRDLGPYEQYF.